Listed here are 5 T cell receptor beta chains from one sample, sequenced in a study of shared clonotypes between healthy human individuals. Using immunoSEQ multiplex PCR, the repertoire was profiled, and TCRdb retains in-frame clones only, with some absent. This sample has more than 500,000 clones, with approximately 95% found just once. The naive CD8 population came from CD45RO-negative cells selected for CCR7, without terminally differentiated effector memory CD45RA+ cells. Sequences were obtained from naive CD8+ T cells sorted from blood. These TCRs come from a woman aged 25-40 years in good health.

The V and J genes are TRBV27 and TRBJ1-2, with 10 nucleotides matching TRBD1. Trimming cost V 3 bases and J 4 bases; bases outside gene matches: 2. The CDR3 spans 14 residues. The germline V gene has CDR1 MNHEY and CDR2 SMNVEV (reference sequence). The CDR3 DNA reads as TGTGCCAGCAGTTTCGGACAGGGGGGCTATGGCTACACCTTC. It encodes CASSFGQGGYGYTF.

The gene calls are TRBV2 and TRBJ1-5; 8 bases fit TRBD1. This CDR3 has 15 residues. In germline, CDR1 is SNHLY, CDR2 FYNNEI. Trimming removed 6 bases from V and 5 bases from J; junction bases left unmatched: 9. CDR3 nucleotides: TGTGCCAGCAGAGAGTTCGGACAGGGCGATCAGCCCCAGCATTTT. Encoded protein: CASREFGQGDQPQHF. Looking up the rest from reference TRBV2 and TRBJ1-5 gives the full variable domain: EPEVTQTPSHQVTQMGQEVILRCVPISNHLYFYWYRQILGQKVEFLVSFYNNEISEKSEIFDDQFSVERPDGSNFTLKIRSTKLEDSAMYFCASREFGQGDQPQHFGDGTRLSIL.

The genes are TRBV7-9 and TRBJ1-2; D gene ambiguous. The ends were cut back, 2 bases at V and 6 bases at J, with 19 bases in the middle. The CDR3 consists of 16 residues. From germline, CDR1 is SEHNR and CDR2 FQNEAQ (reference sequence). The DNA for the CDR3 is TGTGCCAGCAGCTTATTAGGGAGCTCTCGACGGGATGGCTACACCTTC. Encoded protein: CASSLLGSSRRDGYTF.

This rearrangement joins TRBV2 to TRBJ2-7; 11 positions agree with TRBD2. This CDR3 region has 15 residues. The V and J ends lost 2 bases and 4 bases, in that order; junction bases with no gene match: 4. CDR1 is SNHLY and CDR2 is FYNNEI in the germline V gene. CDR3 DNA: TGTGCCAGCAGTGAACGGCTAGCGGGAGGTTACGAGCAGTACTTC. It specifies CASSERLAGGYEQYF.

This clone was seen a few times. The V gene is TRBV5-4, the J gene TRBJ1-2; 8 nucleotides align to TRBD1. CDR1 SGHNT and CDR2 YYREEE come from the germline V gene (reference sequence). This CDR3 region has 13 residues. J was trimmed by 8 bases and V by 5 bases; bases with no gene match: 8. CDR3: CASRGEGTGGYTF. DNA for the CDR3: TGTGCCAGCAGGGGGGAGGGGACAGGCGGCTACACCTTC.